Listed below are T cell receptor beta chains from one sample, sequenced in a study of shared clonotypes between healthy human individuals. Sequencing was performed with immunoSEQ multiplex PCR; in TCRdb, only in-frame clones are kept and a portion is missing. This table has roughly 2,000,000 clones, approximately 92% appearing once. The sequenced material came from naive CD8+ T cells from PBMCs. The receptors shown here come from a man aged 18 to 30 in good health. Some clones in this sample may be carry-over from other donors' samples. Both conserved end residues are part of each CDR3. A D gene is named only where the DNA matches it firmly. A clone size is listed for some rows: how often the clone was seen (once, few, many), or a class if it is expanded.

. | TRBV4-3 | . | CASSQGLYSNQPQHF
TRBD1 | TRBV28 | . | CASRLGQRQETQYF
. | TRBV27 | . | CASSLSLGSVNTEAFF
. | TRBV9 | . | CASSVVTSETQYF
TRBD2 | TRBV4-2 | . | CASSPSTGGPSGIQYF
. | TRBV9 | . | CASSAPPSYEQYF
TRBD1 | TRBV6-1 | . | CASSEAGRGLAFF
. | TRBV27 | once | CASSLTWTDNSPLHF
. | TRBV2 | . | CASRRRDTSYEQYF
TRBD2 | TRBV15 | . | CATSRGSGRAYEQYF
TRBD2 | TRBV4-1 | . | CASSQNIAGALYEQYF
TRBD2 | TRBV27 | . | CAVGLAGGAFNEQFF
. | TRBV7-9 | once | CASSFWDTLRETQYF
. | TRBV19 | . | CASSIGAAEAFF
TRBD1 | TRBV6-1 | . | CASMNRGRQPQHF
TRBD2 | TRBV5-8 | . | CASETSGRDTQYF
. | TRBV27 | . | CASSLSGPNKAYSNQPQHF
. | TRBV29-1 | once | CSVELPNSYEQYF
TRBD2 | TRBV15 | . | CATSRDRLADEQFF
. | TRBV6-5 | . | CASSYGAESTGELFF
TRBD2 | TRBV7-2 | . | CASSLGLAYEQYF
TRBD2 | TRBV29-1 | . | CSVVETSVRNEQFF
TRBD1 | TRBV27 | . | CASSQGATDTQYF
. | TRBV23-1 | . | CASSQSVRDTEAFF
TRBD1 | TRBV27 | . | CASTSTGLGQGRFYEQYF
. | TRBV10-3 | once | CAISGTGSTDTQYF
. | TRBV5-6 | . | CASRRGPQEQFF
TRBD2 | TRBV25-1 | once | CASSNEREGYEQFF
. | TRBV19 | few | CASSTPTRDTQYF
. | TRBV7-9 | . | CASSLLGELFF
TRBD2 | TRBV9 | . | CASSVGLAGGPVTGELFF
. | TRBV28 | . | CASSSIWNGLLAKNIQYF
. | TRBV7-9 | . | CASSPPVRRDTQYF
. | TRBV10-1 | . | CASSETAAYEQYF
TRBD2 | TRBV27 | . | CASSLSRSGRFNEQFF
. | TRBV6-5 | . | CASSPLRSGANVLTF
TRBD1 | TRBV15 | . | CATSRTGGSEQYF
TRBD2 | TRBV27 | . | CASSRLADTSYEQYF
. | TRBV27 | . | CASSGTARELFF
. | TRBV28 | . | CASRVGGLGTDTQYF
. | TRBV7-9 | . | CASSPRGWAAYEQYF
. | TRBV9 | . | CASSVRSGGDYGYTF
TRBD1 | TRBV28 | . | CASNPRGQGFYEQYF
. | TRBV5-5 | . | CASSYGQLVSSGANVLTF